This T cell receptor beta chain stems from a study of shared clonotypes between healthy human individuals (dated by TCRdb to 2020 to 2022). Concerning the study at large: The cohort included a few men and a couple of women between 18 and 49 years of age. Per donor, three plates each were used for CD4 naive and CD4 memory, two for CD8 naive, and one for CD8 memory. To estimate repertoire size and how much clonotypes are shared between individuals, the study performed deep sequencing of blood TCR repertoires from roughly five healthy adults. Different laboratories and diverse techniques were used to prepare libraries and sequence TCR repertoires, to increase sequencing depth and limit assay-specific biases. Each donor's leukapheresis produced roughly between roughly 0.94 and 9.5 billion PBMCs. What the work shows at the level of the full study, not this receptor alone: Sampling was restricted to blood, and TCR repertoires in tissues likely differ from the TCR repertoires found in blood. Incomplete sequencing was indicated by rarefaction of sorted-subset datasets, despite the large sequencing depth. Sharing across a few donors was observed for around 5% of naive CD4, less than 4% of naive CD8, 2% to 2.5% of memory CD4, and roughly 0.4% of memory CD8 clonotypes. Compared with non-shared clonotypes, the clonotypes found in all four sorted-subset donors had higher generation probabilities. The genetic and exposure-history diversity represented was limited by the small number of donors. Based on pairwise subsampling, the degree of clonotype sharing among donors was expected to be affected by sequencing depth. Naive subsets generally had larger estimated clonotype richness than memory subsets did.

The donors were healthy, HIV-negative adults who had no recently reported acute infections or vaccinations. Every donor was a Caucasian adult residing in Nashville, Tennessee, USA. CD4+ T cells were enriched through magnetic negative selection, after which naive cells were positively selected on CD45RA and the remaining negative fraction served as the memory subset. Blood was obtained by leukapheresis, after which PBMCs were separated by Ficoll-Histopaque density gradient centrifugation and cryopreserved in liquid nitrogen vapor phase. Analytical flow cytometry was used to check the purity and quantity of each magnetically sorted T cell population. Each sorted fraction had its genomic DNA isolated and then quantified by UV absorbance on a Nanodrop 2000c. Using the deep immunoSEQ assay, multiplex PCR amplified TCR CDR3 regions from genomic DNA. Genomic DNA extracted from each cell subset was distributed evenly over all wells of several immunoSEQ 96-well plates, and each plate served as one replicate. For sorted subsets, approximately 190 ng genomic DNA, equal to about 30,000 T cell genomes, was loaded into each replicate PCR. Purified libraries were quantified with a Qubit 3.0 fluorometer, sized on a Bioanalyzer 2100, and re-quantified with the KAPA Library Quantification kit. A separate single-read 150-cycle Illumina NextSeq 550 flow cell was used to sequence each immunoSEQ 96-well plate. In the paper's pipeline: Because the immunoSEQ output held only junctional sequences and lacked quality scores, the filtering could not match the filtering applied to full-length reads. Sequences were annotated with PyIR, a Python wrapper for IgBLAST v1.9, using IMGT germline references to assign V/J genes and CDR3. Reads were removed for weak V/J assignments (E-value above 1e-6), missing CDR3, stop codons, out-of-frame junctions, or ambiguous translated residues. V3J clonotypes were defined by identical inferred V gene, J gene, and CDR3 amino acid sequence. To compute the percentage overlap between repertoires, the number of shared unique clonotypes was divided by the size of the smaller repertoire. Richness of each repertoire was evaluated using RTK rarefaction, the Chao1 estimator, and Recon v2.1 estimates of unobserved clonotypes. For all TCRbeta clonotypes obtained by the gDNA method from a handful of donors, generation probabilities were computed with OLGA. Held by TCRdb, this immuneACCESS table contains in-frame sequences only and omits some clones. Under half of the omission traces to an unresolved V gene where checked; the cause of the rest is unknown. V and J calls and clone size follow that table, whereas D and trimming were derived from the DNA. This sample gives 2 million to 3 million clones in total; over 85% of them show up just once. In total, the top ten clones hold approximately 0.37% of the sample.

With regard to this clone: Its binding antigen is unknown. Base qualities are not at hand, and no much larger clone is one base apart. This CDR3 is also generated by other DNA sequences in the sample.

What was sequenced was naive CD4+ T cells from PBMCs. Read against the paper, the sample's cell subset or site label means: CD45RA+ positively selected. The clonotype was recovered from a man younger than 30 in good health. Some clones in this sample may be carry-over from other donors' samples.

The sequenced DNA is TGCGCCAGCAGCTTGGTATTAAATGAGCAGTTCTTC. It translates as CASSLVLNEQFF. The chain links TRBV5-1 with TRBJ2-1, with an unclear D gene assignment. Trimming at the junction amounts to 0 bases on V and 7 bases on J, and the germline ends lie 5 bases apart. The germline V gene encodes CDR1 SGHRS and CDR2 YFSETQ. The CDR3 numbers 12 residues from cysteine through phenylalanine. Kept here is only the CDR3 DNA, which spans 36 bases and is read in frame from base 1.